What follows is one T cell receptor (beta chain) and its context. Its antigen is unidentified. Produced via immunoSEQ multiplex PCR; TCRdb's table is partial and in-frame only. The sample has roughly 130,000 clones, roughly 90% seen once; the top ten hold 12%. All patients were mismatch repair deficient, assessed by either PCR or immunohistochemistry. This specimen comes from a study of PD-1 blockade in mismatch repair-deficient tumors. On the study more broadly: Enrolled about 2013-2017, patients had progressing, pretreated mismatch repair-deficient cancers of about a dozen types.

Regarding the study as a whole: After pembrolizumab, tumor-resident clones rose rapidly, then generally contracted before radiologic responses.

The V gene's germline CDR1 is ENHRY and CDR2 SYGVKD. Trimming cost V 8 bases and J 0 bases, with 2 bases left between them. CDR3 length equals 12 residues. The rearrangement joins TRBV10-3 to TRBJ2-6; D not resolved. The material sequenced was peripheral blood, taken roughly 67 weeks after starting pembrolizumab. The source is an adult with mismatch repair-deficient cancer. CDR3 coding DNA: TGTGCCATCCGCTCTGGGGCCAACGTCCTGACTTTC. Protein product: CAIRSGANVLTF.